The present TCR beta chain was sequenced within a study of beta chain features in type 1 diabetes. Germline CDR1 MNHEY, CDR2 SMNVEV (reference sequence). The ends lost 7 bases at V and 4 bases at J; junction bases unmatched: 11. This CDR3 has 16 residues. Since all of the isolated RNA was reverse transcribed, expressed TCRB transcripts were what got sequenced. TCRdb keeps only in-frame clones here, not all; method: immunoSEQ multiplex PCR. The table includes roughly 230,000 clones, roughly 9.6% detected once. This clone has a handful of counts. The source is a woman younger than 35 in good health. The rearrangement uses TRBV27 and TRBJ2-1; TRBD2 aligns across 9 bases. The material sequenced was naive CD4+ T cells from blood. The CDR3 loop is CASNFRGLADYNEQFF. The CDR3 DNA reads TGTGCCAGCAACTTTCGGGGACTAGCAGATTACAATGAGCAGTTCTTC.